The rows below give T cell receptor beta chains drawn from one sample of a study of shared clonotypes between healthy human individuals. Sequencing used immunoSEQ multiplex PCR; TCRdb keeps in-frame clones, though not all of them. The table has 2 million to 3 million clones, approximately 94% seen once. Material: naive CD4+ T cells sorted from blood. The receptors come from a man between 18 and 29 years old in good health. Both conserved end residues are part of each CDR3. Fields, in order: CDR3 DNA, CDR3 protein, clone size, V gene, D gene, CDR3 length, J gene. D genes are given only for firm matches. Rows may omit the clone size; those that give it use once, few, many or a size class.

TGTGCCAGTAGTATAGGTCCCAATCCGGGGGGAAATGAGCAGTTCTTC,CASSIGPNPGGNEQFF,.,TRBV19,TRBD2,16,TRBJ2-1
TGTGCCAGCTCACGGGACAGGGGACATGAGACCCAGTACTTC,CASSRDRGHETQYF,.,TRBV18,TRBD1,14,TRBJ2-5
TGTGCCAGCAAGGGTGCTAGCGGACTCTACGAGCAGTACTTC,CASKGASGLYEQYF,.,TRBV2,TRBD2,14,TRBJ2-7
TGTGCCATCAGTGAAGTGGCCGGGACAGGGTATGGCTACACCTTC,CAISEVAGTGYGYTF,.,TRBV10-3,TRBD1,15,TRBJ1-2
TGTGCCAGCAGCTTAAGCGGGAAAATAACAGATACGCAGTATTTT,CASSLSGKITDTQYF,.,TRBV7-3,.,15,TRBJ2-3
TGCGCCAGCAGCTTGGACCCAGGGTCGTACAATGAGCAGTTCTTC,CASSLDPGSYNEQFF,few,TRBV5-1,.,15,TRBJ2-1
TGTGCCAGCAGCCCCCGACCCGGGGGCCAGGACAATGAGCAGTTCTTC,CASSPRPGGQDNEQFF,.,TRBV7-9,.,16,TRBJ2-1
TGTGCCAGTAGTTTTGGGCCAAACTGGAGAAACACCATATATTTT,CASSFGPNWRNTIYF,.,TRBV19,.,15,TRBJ1-3
TGTGCCAGCAGTGGGGGGCACAAAAGGACTGAAGCTTTCTTT,CASSGGHKRTEAFF,.,TRBV2,.,14,TRBJ1-1
TGTGCCAGCAGTGGACTAGCGGGAGGGATGAACACCGGGGAGCTGTTTTTT,CASSGLAGGMNTGELFF,.,TRBV6-1,TRBD2,17,TRBJ2-2
TGTGCCAGCAGCTTAGTGGTTGGCGGGAGGGCCGATACGCAGTATTTT,CASSLVVGGRADTQYF,once,TRBV7-9,TRBD2,16,TRBJ2-3
TGTGCCAGCTCAAGGGGGCTGGACACGACCGAGCAGTACTTC,CASSRGLDTTEQYF,.,TRBV18,TRBD1,14,TRBJ2-7
TGTGCCAGCACCTATGACAGTGCAAATGAAAAACTGTTTTTT,CASTYDSANEKLFF,.,TRBV28,.,14,TRBJ1-4
TGTGCCAGCAGTGAAAGCAGTACAGGCACAGATACGCAGTATTTT,CASSESSTGTDTQYF,.,TRBV6-4,.,15,TRBJ2-3
TGCGCCAGCAGCACCGGGACAGCAACCTACGAGCAGTACTTC,CASSTGTATYEQYF,.,TRBV5-1,TRBD1,14,TRBJ2-7
TGTGCCAGCTCACCACCGGGAGAAGCGTACACCGGGGAGCTGTTTTTT,CASSPPGEAYTGELFF,few,TRBV18,.,16,TRBJ2-2
TGTGCCAGCAGCTTGGGCCAGGCGGGATATAGCAATCAGCCCCAGCATTTT,CASSLGQAGYSNQPQHF,.,TRBV5-6,.,17,TRBJ1-5
TGTGCCAGCAGTGTCCAGGGGGCTGGCTACGAGCAGTACTTC,CASSVQGAGYEQYF,.,TRBV6-1,TRBD1,14,TRBJ2-7
TGTGCCAGCAGTTCCCGGGGAGAGGGCTATGGCTACACCTTC,CASSSRGEGYGYTF,.,TRBV6-6,.,14,TRBJ1-2
TGCGCCAGCAGCCTCTCAGGGACTAGCACAGATACGCAGTATTTT,CASSLSGTSTDTQYF,.,TRBV4-3,.,15,TRBJ2-3
TGTGCATCCGGTCAGTTGAACACTGAAGCTTTCTTT,CASGQLNTEAFF,.,TRBV2,.,12,TRBJ1-1
TGCGCCAGCAGCGCCGGGACAACTGGAAACACCATATATTTT,CASSAGTTGNTIYF,once,TRBV5-1,.,14,TRBJ1-3
TGTGCCAGCAGTGACAGGGTTAACTATGGCTACACCTTC,CASSDRVNYGYTF,once,TRBV2,.,13,TRBJ1-2
TGTGCCAGCAGTTTTGGGATCCGGGGCACGGGTGAAGCTTTCTTT,CASSFGIRGTGEAFF,.,TRBV28,.,15,TRBJ1-1
TGTGCCACCAGCAGAGAGCTAGCGGGGTTTACCTACGAGCAGTACTTC,CATSRELAGFTYEQYF,.,TRBV15,TRBD2,16,TRBJ2-7
TGTGCCAGCAGCTTGGGTCCCGGCGAGCAGTACTTC,CASSLGPGEQYF,.,TRBV7-2,.,12,TRBJ2-7
TGTGCCAGCAGCTTAGTTACAGGGAAGAACACTGAAGCTTTCTTT,CASSLVTGKNTEAFF,.,TRBV7-9,.,15,TRBJ1-1
TGTGCCTGGAGTATACAGGATAACTATGGCTACACCTTC,CAWSIQDNYGYTF,.,TRBV30,.,13,TRBJ1-2
TGTGCCAGCAGTGAGGGGGCAGGGGGGGAACTGTTTTTT,CASSEGAGGELFF,.,TRBV25-1,TRBD1,13,TRBJ1-4
TGTGCCAGCACCCCCTCCGGGACTTTGGGCACCGGGGAGCTGTTTTTT,CASTPSGTLGTGELFF,once,TRBV5-4,.,16,TRBJ2-2
TGTGCCAGCAGCTTAACGGCGGGAGCCTACGAGCAGTACTTC,CASSLTAGAYEQYF,.,TRBV7-2,TRBD2,14,TRBJ2-7
TGTGCCAGTTCCTCCGGCGGGGGCTCATACAATGAGCAGTTCTTC,CASSSGGGSYNEQFF,once,TRBV9,.,15,TRBJ2-1
TGTGCCAGCAGCTTAGCGCCTAATTCACCCCTCCACTTT,CASSLAPNSPLHF,.,TRBV7-9,.,13,TRBJ1-6
TGCGCCAGCAGTCCCCAACTAGCAGAGACGCAGTATTTT,CASSPQLAETQYF,once,TRBV10-2,.,13,TRBJ2-3
TGTGCCACCAGCAAGGGGGGGACAGGGGCCTCTGGGGCCAACGTCCTGACTTTC,CATSKGGTGASGANVLTF,.,TRBV15,TRBD1,18,TRBJ2-6
TGTGCCAGTAGACCCCAAGGCGGTGGCGCCTACGAGCAGTACTTC,CASRPQGGGAYEQYF,.,TRBV19,.,15,TRBJ2-7
TGTGCTAGTGGTTTGGCCCTGACTAGCTACGAGCAGTACTTC,CASGLALTSYEQYF,.,TRBV12-5,.,14,TRBJ2-7
TGTGCCAGCAGCTTAGGGACAGGGGAGTCTGAAAAACTGTTTTTT,CASSLGTGESEKLFF,.,TRBV9,TRBD1,15,TRBJ1-4
TGTGCCAGCAGATTGGGCAGGGCCTATGGCTACACCTTC,CASRLGRAYGYTF,.,TRBV27,.,13,TRBJ1-2
TGTGCCAGCAGTTCTATGGGGTCTAGCGGGAGTGTTCTGGGCGAGCAGTACTTC,CASSSMGSSGSVLGEQYF,.,TRBV27,TRBD2,18,TRBJ2-7
TGTGCCAGTAGTGTTGGAACAAACACTCGGGGCTACACCTTC,CASSVGTNTRGYTF,.,TRBV19,.,14,TRBJ1-2
TGCGCCAGCAGCTCCCCAGGGGCGAACACCGGGGAGCTGTTTTTT,CASSSPGANTGELFF,.,TRBV5-1,.,15,TRBJ2-2
TGTGCCAGCAGTAAACAGGGTTACGGCGGGGAGCTGTTTTTT,CASSKQGYGGELFF,.,TRBV6-1,.,14,TRBJ2-2
TGTGCCAGCAGTTTTCAGGGGCAAGAGACCCAGTACTTC,CASSFQGQETQYF,.,TRBV27,.,13,TRBJ2-5
TGTGCCAGCGGAAGGGACAATCAGCCCCAGCATTTT,CASGRDNQPQHF,.,TRBV10-3,.,12,TRBJ1-5
TGTGCCAGCAGCTTTACTAGCGGGAGGGCCTTTAATGAGCAGTTCTTC,CASSFTSGRAFNEQFF,.,TRBV7-8,TRBD2,16,TRBJ2-1
TGCGCCAGCAGCCTCGGGACAGCCCTGAACACTGAAGCTTTCTTT,CASSLGTALNTEAFF,.,TRBV5-1,TRBD1,15,TRBJ1-1
TGTGCCAGCACCGGGACAGGGAATCAGCCCCAGCATTTT,CASTGTGNQPQHF,.,TRBV2,TRBD1,13,TRBJ1-5